These 29 T cell receptor beta chains came from one sample sequenced in a study of tumor and adjacent non-tumor tissue in lung cancer (dated by TCRdb to the late 2010s). RNA was extracted from bulk unsorted tissue and checked for quality with a NanoDrop ND-1000 and an Agilent 2100. Distant non-tumor tissue taken more than 3 cm from the tumor edge was used as the normal lung sample. Receptor amplification or capture employed multiplex PCR. Sequencer: Illumina HiSeq 2500. Following protocols modified from ARM-PCR, the researchers constructed TCRbeta libraries through three rounds of nested PCR with primers (Table S4). Starting from the raw public reads, TCRdb applied fastp trimming at Q25, assembled clones with MiXCR and retained in-frame beta chains. Rows with one shared CDR3 protein collapse into an entry with the most common genes and DNA. The sample table records fewer than 90,000 distinct CDR3 sequences; about 77% of these occur just once. About a fifth of the sample is taken by the ten largest.

The sample comprised distant non-tumor lung tissue. These receptors were collected from a woman aged 45-60 years with non-small cell lung cancer.

The rearrangement links TRBV6-6 to TRBJ2-5, with 9 positions matching TRBD2. V lost 9 bases, J lost 5 bases, and 19 bases stayed unmatched. There are 17 residues in the CDR3. From germline, CDR1 is MNHNY and CDR2 SVGAGI (reference sequence). The CDR3 nucleotides are TGTGCCAGTAACCCCCCGAGACTAGCGGAAGGGCCGGAGACCCAGTACTTC. Translation gives CASNPPRLAEGPETQYF.

In its sample, this clonotype was seen a few times. This chain joins TRBV30 and TRBJ1-1; TRBD1 is a possible D gene (6 bases). The germline CDR1 and CDR2 sequences are GTSNPN and SVGIG (reference sequence). This CDR3 region has 15 residues. V was clipped by 8 bases and J by 4 bases, with 23 bases between them. The CDR3 loop is CAGREWGGASTEAFF. Here the CDR3 DNA reads TGTGCCGGAAGGGAGTGGGGGGGCGCGAGCACTGAAGCTTTCTTT.

The chain links TRBV6-5 to TRBJ1-6; 8 nucleotides agree with TRBD1. Germline-derived CDR1 and CDR2 are MNHEY and SVGAGI. J gave up 11 bases and V 6 bases, and 12 bases lay outside the gene matches. The CDR3 covers 15 residues. Written as DNA, the CDR3 is TGTGCCAGCAGCCTTCAGGGGGCGGGAAGTCCACCCCTCCACTTT. It is translated as CASSLQGAGSPPLHF.

This clonotype appeared many times. V and J are TRBV28 and TRBJ2-2; 7 bases are a match to TRBD2. The CDR3 consists of 22 residues. J lost 1 base, V lost 6 bases, and 26 bases had no gene match. Germline V gene sequence: CDR1 MDHEN, CDR2 SYDVKM. CDR3 amino acids: CASSATFPVTLSGTENTGELFF. CDR3 bases: TGTGCCAGCAGCGCTACCTTCCCCGTTACCTTAAGCGGGACCGAGAACACCGGGGAGCTGTTTTTT.

Remarks on this clonotype: At one boundary the junction diverges from the germline segment, which might be a read error. V usage is TRBV4-1 and J usage is TRBJ2-1; 8 bases line up with TRBD2. CDR1 is MGHRA, CDR2 YSYEKL, per germline. There are 15 residues in the CDR3. CDR3 loop: CASNQPTSGGAEQLF. The CDR3 DNA reads as TGCGCCAGCAACCAACCCACTAGCGGAGGGGCTGAGCAGCTCTTC.

This clonotype appeared a few times. This could be a read error, since a much larger clone is one nucleotide away. The chain is built from TRBV7-9 and TRBJ1-5; D possibly corresponds to TRBD1 (6 bases). Germline-derived CDR1 and CDR2 are SEHNR and FQNEAQ (reference sequence). The CDR3 covers 16 residues. With 5 bases removed from V and 2 bases from J, the gap between germline ends came to 16 bases. CDR3 DNA: TGTGCCAGCAGCCATACAGGGAGCGCAGGCAATCAGCCCCAGCATTTT. Its protein product is CASSHTGSAGNQPQHF.

On this clonotype: The final CDR3 position lacks the conserved phenylalanine or tryptophan, pointing to a likely read error. This chain connects TRBV6-1 to TRBJ2-3, with 7 bases fitting TRBD1. Trimming at V came to 8 bases and at J to 8 bases, leaving 10 bases not matched to a gene. Germline assignment: CDR1 MNHNS and CDR2 SASEGT. This CDR3 spans 13 amino acids. CDR3 in amino acids: CASGDREQTTQYL. The CDR3 bases are TGTGCCAGCGGCGACAGGGAACAAACTACGCAGTATTTA.

With regard to this clonotype: One base away lies a much larger clone, so this may be a sequencing read error. This chain uses TRBV28 with TRBJ2-7; TRBD2 aligns across 14 bases. The germline CDR1 and CDR2 sequences are MDHEN and SYDVKM. CDR3 length: 18 residues. Unmatched junction bases numbered 11, after V lost 7 bases and J lost 0 bases. The DNA of the CDR3 is TGTGCCAGCAATTCCCTCGGACTAGCGGGAGGATCCTCCTACGAGCAGTACTTC. Its protein is CASNSLGLAGGSSYEQYF.

For this clonotype: One end of the junction is discordant with germline, which a read error may explain. The chain employs TRBV29-1 and TRBJ2-5; 7 bases are shared with TRBD2. The CDR3 loop spans 14 amino acids. Per germline, CDR1 SQVTM and CDR2 ANQGSEA. The CDR3 loop reads CSLEDESSGEAQYF. CDR3 bases: TGCAGCCTTGAAGATGAGTCTAGCGGAGAGGCCCAGTACTTC.

The chain couples TRBV29-1 to TRBJ2-7; 10 bases match TRBD2. In germline, CDR1 is SQVTM, CDR2 ANQGSEA. The CDR3 totals 16 residues. The CDR3 sequence is CRVKLAGSASIYEQYF. The CDR3 DNA reads TGCAGGGTGAAACTAGCGGGAAGCGCGTCGATCTATGAGCAGTACTTC.

In the case of this clonotype: Lacking the conserved final phenylalanine or tryptophan, this CDR3 likely reflects a read error. The V and J genes are TRBV12-3 or TRBV12-4 and TRBJ1-5; no firm D call. The CDR3 spans 14 residues. CDR3 amino acids: CSSSLDPRNQPQHL. CDR3 bases: TGTTCCAGCAGTTTAGATCCACGGAATCAGCCCCAGCATCTT.

This clonotype is categorized as large. The chain recombines TRBV11-2 with TRBJ2-1; D is undetermined. Germline CDR1 and CDR2: SGHAT and FQNNGV. V dropped 0 bases and J dropped 6 bases, with 6 bases sitting between them. CDR3 size: 13 residues. The CDR3, as DNA: TGTGCCAGCAGCTTAGAGGCGGCCAATGAGCAGTTCTTC. Its protein is CASSLEAANEQFF.

In the case of this clonotype: With a much larger clone just one base away, this may be a read error. V is TRBV5-1 and J is TRBJ2-7; D is ambiguous. Trimming cost V 4 bases and J 3 bases, with 14 bases left between them. Germline V gene data show CDR1 as SGHRS and CDR2 as YFSETQ. CDR3 length: 14 amino acids. The CDR3 is CASSEDGRSYEQYF. The CDR3 DNA is TGCGCCAGCAGCGAAGATGGACGGAGCTACGAGCAGTACTTC.

Comment on this clonotype: A junction boundary mismatches the germline segment, possibly from a read error. V is TRBV4-2 and J is TRBJ2-3; TRBD2 matches at 10 bases. The CDR3 runs 16 residues. Germline lookup yields CDR1 LGHNA and CDR2 YNFKEQ. In DNA, the CDR3 is TGTGCCAGCAGCCAGATAACTAGCGGGGACACAGATACGCAATATTTT. Amino acid sequence: CASSQITSGDTDTQYF.

The chain couples TRBV30 to TRBJ1-2, with no clear D. The CDR3 contains 13 residues. Germline V gene lookup returns CDR1 GTSNPN and CDR2 SVGIG (reference sequence). V gave up 4 bases and J gave up 10 bases, with 19 bases separating them. The CDR3 nucleotides are TGTGCCTGGACTATTGACTCGCGGACCCACTACACCTTC. Translated, it gives CAWTIDSRTHYTF.

A remark on this clonotype: An end of the junction differs from the germline gene, which may be a read error. The chain links TRBV5-4 to TRBJ2-3; D is uncertain. Germline values: CDR1 SGHNT, CDR2 YYREEE (reference sequence). The CDR3 is 13 amino acids. The DNA for the CDR3 is TGTGCCGGCAGCCCCCTCACCGCAGATGCGCAGTATTTT. Its protein is CAGSPLTADAQYF.

This clonotype was seen repeatedly, ten times or more. The chain is built from TRBV12-5 and TRBJ2-3; D remains unclear. Germline CDR1 is LGHNT and CDR2 is FRNRAP. The CDR3 is 13 residues long. V was trimmed by 7 bases and J by 6 bases, leaving 14 bases between them. CDR3 protein: CASAPTGRDTQYF. Written as DNA, the CDR3 is TGTGCTAGTGCCCCCACCGGAAGGGATACGCAGTATTTT.

On this clonotype itself: This may arise from a read error, as a much more abundant clone is one base away. The genes are TRBV28 and TRBJ2-6; TRBD2 matches at 12 bases. V was pared by 4 bases and J by 4 bases, with 14 bases of the junction left unmatched. The CDR3 totals 20 residues. Germline CDR1 and CDR2: MDHEN and SYDVKM. CDR3 nucleotide sequence: TGTGCCAGCAGTTCACCCCTAGCGGGAGGGCAAGGTACAGGGGCCAACGTCCTGACTTTC. Amino acid sequence: CASSSPLAGGQGTGANVLTF.

The table lists this clonotype with many counts. The chain carries TRBV29-1 and TRBJ2-5; TRBD1 matches at 7 bases. The CDR3 has 13 amino acids. CDR1 is SQVTM, CDR2 ANQGSEA, per germline. Unmatched junction bases numbered 4, after V lost 5 bases and J lost 1 base. In DNA, the CDR3 is TGCAGCGTTATTGACAGGGTCCAAGAGACCCAGTACTTC. It encodes CSVIDRVQETQYF.

In its sample, this clonotype was seen once. The final CDR3 position lacks the conserved phenylalanine or tryptophan, pointing to a likely read error. The limits of the CDR3 on the DNA are not certain, so only TCRdb's listed CDR3 is given. This sequence joins TRBV11-1 and TRBJ1-4. Both ends counted, the CDR3 spans 13 residues. Germline values: CDR1 SGHAT, CDR2 FQDESV (reference sequence). CDR3 region: CASSFREGEKPFY.

A remark on this clonotype: Possible read error: a much larger clone is one base away. The chain uses TRBV20-1 and TRBJ2-3; TRBD2 agrees at 8 bases. Germline V gene sequence: CDR1 DFQATT, CDR2 SNEGSKA (reference sequence). This CDR3 contains 14 residues. The CDR3 DNA reads TGCATTGCTACCCCGGCGCGGGAGGCAGATACGCAGTATTTT. It translates to CIATPAREADTQYF.

With respect to this clonotype: An end of the junction does not agree with germline; a read error may underlie this. J is TRBJ2-7 and V is TRBV24-1, with a tentative D call TRBD1 (5 bases). There are 13 residues in the CDR3. CDR1 and CDR2 from the germline V gene are KGHDR and SFDVKD. The CDR3 sequence is CVTSEAGSYEQYF. The CDR3 coding sequence is TGTGTCACCAGTGAGGCAGGGTCCTACGAGCAGTACTTC.

This sequence joins TRBV6-2 or TRBV6-3 and TRBJ2-1, with 9 bases aligning to TRBD1. The CDR3 runs to 16 residues. Germline CDR1 MNHEY, CDR2 SVGEGT. V shed 4 bases, J shed 9 bases, and the junction held 13 bases outside the gene matches. CDR3 sequence reads: CASSSLTGTGFSEQFF. The CDR3 region has the DNA TGTGCCAGCAGTTCCCTTACCGGGACAGGGTTCTCTGAGCAGTTCTTC.

A note on this clonotype: One end of the junction varies from germline; a read error may be responsible. The chain is built from TRBV12-3 or TRBV12-4 and TRBJ2-1; 7 nucleotides align to TRBD1. The CDR3 is made up of 17 amino acids. The CDR3 spells CASSFQLTGPQSNEEFF. The CDR3 region has the DNA TGTGCCAGCAGTTTCCAACTGACAGGGCCCCAGTCAAATGAGGAGTTCTTC.

Worth noting for this clonotype: The conserved closing phenylalanine or tryptophan is absent in this CDR3, likely reflecting a read error. The chain couples TRBV13 to TRBJ1-4, with 10 bases fitting TRBD1. J was trimmed by 5 bases and V by 6 bases; bases with no gene match: 3. Germline assignment: CDR1 PRHDT and CDR2 FYEKMQ (reference sequence). The CDR3 runs 14 residues. CDR3 protein: CASSLGQGNEKLFV. The CDR3, as DNA: TGTGCCAGCAGTTTGGGACAGGGGAATGAAAAACTGTTTGTT.

The chain couples TRBV15 to TRBJ2-1; tentatively, D is TRBD1 (5 bases). Germline CDR1 LNHNV, CDR2 YYDKDF (reference sequence). The CDR3 is 16 residues long. V lost 2 bases, J lost 6 bases, and 17 bases lay in between. In DNA form, the CDR3 reads TGTGCCACCAGCAGACCTTCGAACGCTGGGGCCAATGAGCAGTTCTTC. It translates to CATSRPSNAGANEQFF.

The CDR3 reads CASSSGRETWELFF. DNA of the CDR3: TGTGCCAGCTCCAGCGGGAGGGAAACATGGGAGCTGTTTTTT. This chain links TRBV6-6 with TRBJ2-2; TRBD2 agrees at 10 bases. Per the germline V gene, CDR1 is MNHNY and CDR2 is SVGAGI (reference sequence). The CDR3 runs 14 residues. The V segment lost 8 bases and the J segment 9 bases; nucleotides outside the gene matches: 9.

The chain recombines TRBV11-2 with TRBJ2-7; TRBD2 matches 11 bases. The V gene end was trimmed by 5 bases and the J gene end by 8 bases; junction bases not matched to a gene: 11. The germline V gene has CDR1 SGHAT and CDR2 FQNNGV. The CDR3 has 15 residues. For the CDR3, the DNA is TGTGCCAGCAGCATCGGACTAGCGGGCACCTGCAAGCAGTACTTC. Translating it yields CASSIGLAGTCKQYF. Full variable domain (outside the CDR3, taken from reference TRBV11-2 and TRBJ2-7): EAGVAQSPRYKIIEKRQSVAFWCNPISGHATLYWYQQILGQGPKLLIQFQNNGVVDDSQLPKDRFSAERLKGVDSTLKIQPAKLEDSAVYLCASSIGLAGTCKQYFGPGTRLTVT.

The CDR3 is CASCSPTRNTEAFF. CDR3 sequence (DNA): TGTGCCAGCTGTTCGCCGACTAGAAACACTGAAGCTTTCTTT. The genes are TRBV5-5 and TRBJ1-1; D remains unclear. The V gene's germline CDR1 is SGHKS and CDR2 YYEKEE (reference sequence). The CDR3 runs to 14 residues. Trimming stripped 7 bases from V and 2 bases from J, with 15 bases between.